These T cell receptor beta chains were read from a single sample in a study of long-term antiretroviral therapy in people with HIV. The repertoire was sequenced with immunoSEQ multiplex PCR; TCRdb's copy has only in-frame clones and lacks some. The repertoire consists of some 21,000 clones, with roughly 84% occurring once and the leading ten covering 8.1%. This specimen consisted of unsorted PBMCs, obtained at the start of antiretroviral therapy. Receptors originate from a man aged 45-60 years with HIV. Both conserved end residues are part of each CDR3. The order of the fields is J gene, D gene, V gene, clone size, CDR3 DNA, CDR3 protein. The D gene is left open where the match is weak. The size field is filled for only some rows; it gives once, few, many or a size class.

TRBJ2-5 TRBD2 TRBV30 NA TGTGCCTGGTCCCCGGGAAGCGGGGGACCTCAAGAGACCCAGTACTTC CAWSPGSGGPQETQYF
TRBJ1-3 NA TRBV7-9 once TGTGCCAGCAGCTTATTGGGAGGAAGAAACACCATATATTTT CASSLLGGRNTIYF
TRBJ1-2 TRBD1 TRBV19 NA TGTGCCAGCAGGGACAGGGACGGGAGTTATGGCTACACCTTC CASRDRDGSYGYTF
TRBJ1-6 NA TRBV2 NA TGTGCCAGCAAGGTACTCTCCTATAATTCACCCCTCCACTTT CASKVLSYNSPLHF
TRBJ2-5 TRBD2 TRBV10-3 NA TGTGCCTCCAGTGGAGCTAGCGGGGGGGCCCAAGAGACCCAGTACTTC CASSGASGGAQETQYF
TRBJ1-1 NA TRBV2 NA TGTGCCAGCAGTGACCACGGGGGCCGGTCTGAAGCTTTCTTT CASSDHGGRSEAFF
TRBJ2-7 NA TRBV7-9 NA TGTGCCAGCAGCTTAGGAGGCGGATACGAGCAGTACTTC CASSLGGGYEQYF
TRBJ2-5 TRBD2 TRBV7-9 NA TGTGCCAGCAGCTGGGGGACTAGCGGGGCCGCACTAAGGCAAGAGACCCAGTACTTC CASSWGTSGAALRQETQYF
TRBJ1-2 TRBD1 TRBV5-4 NA TGTGCCAGCAGCACTGGGACAGGGAAAAACTATGGCTACACCTTC CASSTGTGKNYGYTF
TRBJ1-1 TRBD1 TRBV11-2 once TGTGCCAGCAGCCTGACAGGGAAGGGCACTGAAGCTTTCTTT CASSLTGKGTEAFF
TRBJ2-5 NA TRBV5-6 NA TGTGCCAGCAGCTTGGCGGGGGTACAAATGACCCAGTACTTC CASSLAGVQMTQYF
TRBJ2-1 NA TRBV6-6 NA TGTGCCAGCACTCTAGGACTCTCCACTGAGCAGTTCTTC CASTLGLSTEQFF
TRBJ2-7 NA TRBV14 NA TGTGCCAGCAGCCGTACAACTAGGAGCTCCTACGAGCAGTACTTC CASSRTTRSSYEQYF
TRBJ1-5 NA TRBV28 NA TGTGCCAGCAGTCCCCTTAATCAGCCCCAGCATTTT CASSPLNQPQHF
TRBJ2-6 NA TRBV4-3 NA TGCGCCAGCAGCCAAGATTATGCAGGGTCCGGGGCCAACGTCCTGACTTTC CASSQDYAGSGANVLTF
TRBJ2-5 TRBD2 TRBV6-5 once TGTGCCAGCAGTTACTCGAGCGGGAGTCATGAGACCCAGTACTTC CASSYSSGSHETQYF
TRBJ1-3 NA TRBV6-1 NA TGTGCCAGCAGCTCAGGGGTTTTCTCTGGAAACACCATATATTTT CASSSGVFSGNTIYF
TRBJ2-7 NA TRBV2 NA TGTGCCAGCAGTGAAGGGGGATCCTACGAGCAGTACTTC CASSEGGSYEQYF
TRBJ2-5 TRBD1 TRBV19 NA TGTGCCAGTAGTCGGACAGGGGGAGAGACCCAGTACTTC CASSRTGGETQYF
TRBJ1-5 TRBD1 TRBV4-1 NA TGCGCCAGCAGCCAAGAAGGGTGGGACAGGGTGATACGCCAGCCCCAGCATTTT CASSQEGWDRVIRQPQHF
TRBJ1-5 TRBD1 TRBV23-1 NA TGCGCCAGCACCTGCCACGGGACAGGGGGCAATCAGCCCCAGCATTTT CASTCHGTGGNQPQHF
TRBJ1-2 NA TRBV7-9 once TGTGCCAGCAGCTTATTAGGGGAGCCCTATGGCTACACCTTC CASSLLGEPYGYTF
TRBJ1-5 TRBD1 TRBV6-6 NA TGTGCCAGCAGAACAGGACAGGGGGCGGATCAGCCCCAGCATTTT CASRTGQGADQPQHF
TRBJ1-1 NA TRBV9 once TGTGCCAGCAGCCCCCCAGTTAGGACTGAAGCTTTCTTT CASSPPVRTEAFF
TRBJ2-1 TRBD1 TRBV19 NA TGTGCCAGTAGTATCATTCTTTGGCAGGGGGCCAATGAGCAGTTCTTC CASSIILWQGANEQFF
TRBJ2-2 NA TRBV10-1 NA TGCGCCAGCAGTGATCGGCAGGGGACCGGGGAGCTGTTTTTT CASSDRQGTGELFF
TRBJ2-7 NA TRBV11-3 NA TGTGCCAGCAGCTCCCCGAGCTACGAGCAGTACTTC CASSSPSYEQYF
TRBJ1-3 TRBD1 TRBV30 NA TGTGCCTGGACCCGGGACAGGGGGCATCGAAACACCATATATTTT CAWTRDRGHRNTIYF